The 31 T cell receptor beta chains presented below share a single source sample, sequenced in a study of CD8 T cells in ankylosing spondylitis. TCRdb used MiXCR to reprocess the 5' RACE reads, holding one entry per CDR3 protein. The table includes roughly 250,000 distinct CDR3 sequences, approximately 9% detected once. The sequencing input was blood, either unsorted or a sorted T cell fraction (not recorded which). All receptors come from a male donor with ankylosing spondylitis or in good health (not recorded which).

The chain recombines TRBV7-2 with TRBJ2-7, with TRBD1 identical over 7 bases. From germline, CDR1 is SGHTA and CDR2 FQGNSA. With V trimmed by 3 bases and J by 0 bases, 11 bases remained unmatched. This CDR3 has 17 amino acids. In nucleotides, the CDR3 is TGTGCCAGCAGCTTTCCTCGAGACAGGGCTTTCTCCTACGAGCAGTACTTC. Amino acids: CASSFPRDRAFSYEQYF.

This clonotype was detected many times. The chain joins TRBV5-1 to TRBJ1-1; tentatively, D is TRBD1 (6 bases). In germline, CDR1 is SGHRS, CDR2 YFSETQ. The CDR3 spans 15 residues. V was cut by 0 bases and J by 0 bases, with 9 bases left in between. CDR3 amino acids: CASSLATGLNTEAFF. The CDR3 DNA sequence: TGCGCCAGCAGCTTGGCCACAGGGCTGAACACTGAAGCTTTCTTT.

This clonotype was seen many times. The chain joins TRBV29-1 to TRBJ1-1; 7 nucleotides align to TRBD1. With V trimmed by 4 bases and J by 11 bases, 4 bases remained unmatched. Germline CDR1 and CDR2: SQVTM and ANQGSEA. This CDR3 is 10 amino acids long. CDR3 in amino acids: CSVGQGEAFF. Here the CDR3 DNA reads TGCAGCGTTGGCCAGGGGGAGGCTTTCTTT.

This clonotype was observed at least ten times. The rearrangement joins TRBV5-1 to TRBJ2-1; unclear D gene. The V gene lost 1 base and the J gene lost 5 bases, with 10 bases spanning the gap. Germline assignment: CDR1 SGHRS and CDR2 YFSETQ. The CDR3 has 14 residues. The CDR3 protein is CASSLSGTDNEQFF. The CDR3 DNA is TGCGCCAGCAGCTTGTCGGGCACAGACAATGAGCAGTTCTTC.

The J gene is TRBJ2-3, the V gene TRBV7-9, with no clear D. Trimming left V 1 base short and J 2 bases short, with 10 bases between. The germline V gene encodes CDR1 SEHNR and CDR2 FQNEAQ (reference sequence). The CDR3 consists of 15 residues. CDR3 residues: CASSLDYLNTDTQYF. The CDR3 region has the DNA TGTGCCAGCAGCTTAGACTATCTAAACACAGATACGCAGTATTTT.

There are many counts of this clonotype. The chain joins TRBV2 to TRBJ2-1, with D maybe TRBD2 (5 bases). CDR1 and CDR2 from the germline V gene are SNHLY and FYNNEI. The CDR3 has 17 residues. Trimming left V 2 bases short and J 0 bases short, with 14 bases between. CDR3 sequence: CASSEIGRTDSYNEQFF. The CDR3 DNA is TGTGCCAGCAGTGAAATAGGGAGAACGGACTCCTACAATGAGCAGTTCTTC.

This clonotype has only one observation. This rearrangement joins TRBV7-9 to TRBJ2-2; possibly TRBD1 for D (6 bases). Trimming removed 3 bases at V and 2 bases at J, with 16 bases between. Germline CDR1 and CDR2: SEHNR and FQNEAQ (reference sequence). The length of the CDR3 is 17 residues. The CDR3 DNA reads TGTGCCAGCAGCTTGTACTCGAGAGGGGGAAACACCGGGGAGCTGTTTTTT. Protein: CASSLYSRGGNTGELFF.

This clonotype came up many times. The chain combines TRBV7-8 with TRBJ1-1; D is uncertain. This CDR3 spans 17 amino acids. V was shortened by 5 bases and J by 6 bases, with 25 bases between the two germline ends. CDR1 and CDR2 from the germline V gene are SGHVS and FQNEAQ. In DNA, the CDR3 is TGTGCCAGCAGCCCTCAGGCGGTTGCAGGAGTTTTGGCTGAAGCTTTCTTT. It is translated as CASSPQAVAGVLAEAFF.

The CDR3 is CSVPSGRSSYNEQFF. In DNA form, the CDR3 reads TGCAGTGTCCCCAGCGGGAGGTCCTCCTACAATGAGCAGTTCTTC. The chain carries TRBV20-1 and TRBJ2-1; TRBD2 agrees at 9 bases. J gave up 0 bases and V 7 bases, and 7 bases lay outside the gene matches. Looked up from germline, CDR1 is DFQATT and CDR2 is SNEGSKA (reference sequence). The CDR3 has 15 amino acids.

V gene TRBV7-9 combines with J gene TRBJ2-7; TRBD1 agrees at 9 bases. The germline CDR1 and CDR2 sequences are SEHNR and FQNEAQ (reference sequence). There are 15 residues in the CDR3. The V and J ends lost 0 bases and 3 bases, in that order; junction bases with no gene match: 3. The CDR3 here is CASSLAPGQGYEQYF. CDR3 nucleotides: TGTGCCAGCAGCTTAGCGCCGGGACAGGGCTACGAGCAGTACTTC.

The table lists this clonotype with many counts. The chain is built from TRBV6-1 and TRBJ2-1; 12 nucleotides match TRBD2. This CDR3 spans 17 amino acids. Trimming took 7 bases from V and 0 from J; bases not matched to a gene: 7. Germline V gene lookup returns CDR1 MNHNS and CDR2 SASEGT. The CDR3 protein is CASILAGGPSSYNEQFF. CDR3 sequence (DNA): TGTGCCAGCATTCTAGCGGGGGGGCCGAGCTCCTACAATGAGCAGTTCTTC.

This clonotype has ten or more counts. V gene TRBV19 combines with J gene TRBJ2-5; 9 nucleotides line up with TRBD1. This CDR3 has 15 residues. V was clipped by 5 bases and J by 5 bases; unmatched bases: 9. Germline values: CDR1 LNHDA, CDR2 SQIVND (reference sequence). CDR3 sequence (DNA): TGTGCCAGTAGTTATGGACAGGGGATTTCTGAGACCCAGTACTTC. Translated, it gives CASSYGQGISETQYF.

This clonotype was counted a few times. V is TRBV7-8 and J is TRBJ2-1; 8 bases are a match to TRBD2. V shed 3 bases, J shed 8 bases, and the junction held 12 bases outside the gene matches. This CDR3 contains 16 residues. CDR1 and CDR2 (germline): SGHVS, FQNEAQ. This CDR3 is CASSFGTGGPGDEQFF. The CDR3 region has the DNA TGTGCCAGCAGCTTCGGAACGGGGGGGCCTGGGGATGAGCAGTTCTTC.

The table lists this clonotype with a few counts. The chain employs TRBV5-1 and TRBJ2-1; 8 bases match TRBD1. J gave up 2 bases and V 0 bases, and 25 bases lay outside the gene matches. Germline V gives CDR1 SGHRS, CDR2 YFSETQ. The CDR3 is made up of 23 amino acids. The CDR3 region has the DNA TGCGCCAGCAGCTTGGGGGACAGGAGAGTCGGTATGTTTCCTCGGGGCCCCTACAATGAGCAGTTCTTC. Translated, it gives CASSLGDRRVGMFPRGPYNEQFF. Full variable domain (rest looked up from reference TRBV5-1 and TRBJ2-1): KAGVTQTPRYLIKTRGQQVTLSCSPISGHRSVSWYQQTPGQGLQFLFEYFSETQRNKGNFPGRFSGRQFSNSRSEMNVSTLELGDSALYLCASSLGDRRVGMFPRGPYNEQFFGPGTRLTVL.

There are many counts of this clonotype. V gene TRBV5-6 combines with J gene TRBJ2-1; D is uncertain. Trimming shortened V by 2 bases and J by 8 bases, and 20 bases separated the two germline ends. The CDR3 is 16 amino acids. Germline V lookup: CDR1 SGHDT, CDR2 YYEEEE. CDR3 DNA: TGTGCCAGCAGCTTTGGGCCAGGAGTTAAGGGCGATGAGCAGTTCTTC. This codes for CASSFGPGVKGDEQFF.

This clonotype was found many times. The genes are TRBV4-1 and TRBJ2-7, with D perhaps TRBD1 or TRBD2 (5 bases each). The germline V gene has CDR1 MGHRA and CDR2 YSYEKL. The V end was cut by 1 base, the J end by 3 bases, with 16 bases between. The CDR3 length is 16 residues. The chain's CDR3 is CASSQGGGRVDYEQYF. The CDR3 DNA reads TGCGCCAGCAGCCAAGGTGGAGGCAGGGTGGACTACGAGCAGTACTTC.

This clonotype has a handful of counts. This chain links TRBV3-1 with TRBJ2-1; 14 bases line up with TRBD2. The CDR3 consists of 20 residues. The junction had 15 bases not matched to a gene; V was cut back by 0 bases and J by 8 bases. The germline V gene has CDR1 LGHDT and CDR2 YNNKEL (reference sequence). The CDR3 region is CASSQDRWKGTSGSIYEQFF. The CDR3 coding sequence is TGTGCCAGCAGCCAAGATCGGTGGAAAGGGACTAGCGGGAGTATCTATGAGCAGTTCTTC.

This clonotype was recorded many times. The chain uses TRBV7-9 and TRBJ2-7; D ambiguous. Germline V CDR1 and CDR2: SEHNR, FQNEAQ (reference sequence). The CDR3 loop spans 13 amino acids. Between the trimmed V and J ends, which lost 0 bases and 3 bases, there was a span of 6 bases. In nucleotides, the CDR3 is TGTGCCAGCAGCTTAGCCGAGTTCTACGAGCAGTACTTC. Translating it yields CASSLAEFYEQYF.

This clonotype was counted at least ten times. The genes are TRBV5-1 and TRBJ2-3; D may be TRBD1 or TRBD2 (5 bases each). V lost 0 bases to trimming and J lost 1 base, with 12 bases between them. Germline values: CDR1 SGHRS, CDR2 YFSETQ. The CDR3 contains 16 residues. The CDR3 protein is CASSLAVRDGTDTQYF. As DNA, the CDR3 is TGCGCCAGCAGCTTGGCGGTAAGGGACGGCACAGATACGCAGTATTTT.

In this sample, this clonotype turned up many times. V and J are TRBV5-1 and TRBJ2-3; D not certain. V was shortened by 6 bases and J by 6 bases, with 17 bases between the two germline ends. The CDR3 contains 14 residues. Germline V gives CDR1 SGHRS, CDR2 YFSETQ. CDR3 in amino acids: CASTSPLSPDTQYF. CDR3 DNA sequence: TGCGCCAGCACCTCCCCCCTATCCCCCGATACGCAGTATTTT.

There are a few counts of this clonotype. The V and J genes are TRBV5-1 and TRBJ1-1; tentatively, D is TRBD1 (6 bases). V was clipped by 3 bases and J by 2 bases, with 11 bases between them. This CDR3 is built from 14 residues. Germline CDR1 is SGHRS and CDR2 is YFSETQ. The CDR3 DNA reads as TGCGCCAGCAGCTGGTCCGGGGGCAACACTGAAGCTTTCTTT. This translates into CASSWSGGNTEAFF.

This clonotype appeared many times. This chain uses TRBV7-3 with TRBJ2-2; D is unresolved. The CDR3 has 16 residues. Germline CDR1 SGHTA, CDR2 FQGTGA. The V end was cut by 0 bases, the J end by 6 bases, with 14 bases between. CDR3 sequence reads: CASSLTGPGGAGELFF. The CDR3 region has the DNA TGTGCCAGCAGCTTAACCGGACCCGGTGGGGCCGGGGAGCTGTTTTTT. Combining the CDR3 with reference TRBV7-3 and TRBJ2-2 gives the whole variable domain GAGVSQTPSNKVTEKGKYVELRCDPISGHTALYWYRQSLGQGPEFLIYFQGTGAADDSGLPNDRFFAVRPEGSVSTLKIQRTERGDSAVYLCASSLTGPGGAGELFFGEGSRLTVL.

This clonotype showed up many times. V is TRBV5-1 and J is TRBJ2-3; D not resolved. V was clipped by 0 bases and J by 2 bases, with 7 bases between them. There are 14 residues in the CDR3. Looked up from germline, CDR1 is SGHRS and CDR2 is YFSETQ. The CDR3 spells CASSLGVDTDTQYF. The DNA of the CDR3 is TGCGCCAGCAGCTTGGGCGTTGACACAGATACGCAGTATTTT.

This clonotype occurred many times. The chain has TRBV5-1 and TRBJ2-2, with D unclear. Germline V gene data show CDR1 as SGHRS and CDR2 as YFSETQ. V lost 0 bases, J lost 7 bases, and 13 bases lay in between. This CDR3 contains 15 residues. The CDR3 loop is CASSLADPSVGELFF. The CDR3 DNA sequence: TGCGCCAGCAGCTTGGCCGACCCCAGTGTCGGGGAGCTGTTTTTT.

The sample holds many counts of this clonotype. This chain joins TRBV5-1 and TRBJ1-1; no definite D call. V was clipped by 0 bases and J by 5 bases, with 11 bases between them. CDR1 SGHRS and CDR2 YFSETQ come from the germline V gene. CDR3 length equals 14 residues. CDR3 coding DNA: TGCGCCAGCAGCTTGGGGACTCTAGGGACTGAAGCTTTCTTT. This gives the protein CASSLGTLGTEAFF.

This clonotype has more than one count but fewer than ten. This chain links TRBV5-1 with TRBJ2-5; the D gene could be TRBD1 or TRBD2 (5 bases each). V lost 3 bases to trimming and J lost 0 bases, with 9 bases between them. Germline lookup yields CDR1 SGHRS and CDR2 YFSETQ. The CDR3 is 14 amino acids. The CDR3 spells CASSWGRDQETQYF. The CDR3 DNA sequence: TGCGCCAGCAGCTGGGGACGGGACCAAGAGACCCAGTACTTC.

This clonotype has at least ten counts. V usage is TRBV20-1 and J usage is TRBJ1-2; TRBD1 aligns across 7 bases. The V gene end was trimmed by 6 bases and the J gene end by 5 bases; junction bases not matched to a gene: 6. The CDR3 sequence is 12 residues long. Germline loops: CDR1 DFQATT, CDR2 SNEGSKA (reference sequence). The CDR3 spells CSASRDSYGYTF. As DNA, the CDR3 is TGCAGTGCCAGCCGGGACAGTTATGGCTACACCTTC.

This CDR3 reads CASSTLEQGSSYEQYF. In DNA form, the CDR3 reads TGTGCCAGCAGTACCCTCGAACAGGGGAGTAGCTACGAGCAGTACTTC. The genes are TRBV6-2 or TRBV6-3 and TRBJ2-7, with 7 bases aligning to TRBD1. Germline loops: CDR1 MNHEY, CDR2 SVGEGT. CDR3 size: 16 residues. J was trimmed by 3 bases and V by 5 bases; bases with no gene match: 13.

This clonotype was counted a few times. The rearrangement joins TRBV6-2 or TRBV6-3 to TRBJ2-6; D is unclear. This CDR3 comprises 14 residues. Trimming pared 0 bases from V and 13 bases from J, leaving 13 bases between. From germline, CDR1 is MNHEY and CDR2 SVGEGT. The CDR3 coding sequence is TGTGCCAGCAGTTACTCGGCAGCTCCCCATGTCCTGACTTTC. Amino acids: CASSYSAAPHVLTF.

This clonotype came up a few times. A much more abundant neighbour one base away suggests this may be a read error. The chain is built from TRBV28 and TRBJ2-1, with D hard to call. The V end lost 7 bases, the J end lost 9 bases, and 22 bases lay between the germline ends. The CDR3 totals 15 residues. Germline CDR1 is MDHEN and CDR2 is SYDVKM. The CDR3 spells CASNPSRAIAGEQFF. The CDR3 DNA reads as TGTGCCAGCAATCCGAGCCGGGCGATTGCAGGTGAGCAGTTCTTC.

Worth noting for this clonotype: A much larger clone differs from this one at a single base, so this may be a read error. The J gene is TRBJ2-1, the V gene TRBV7-2; D possibly corresponds to TRBD1 (6 bases). Germline V gene sequence: CDR1 SGHTA, CDR2 FQGNSA. The CDR3 is 15 amino acids. V lost 1 base and J 4 bases, leaving 11 bases between the germline ends. The CDR3 loop is CASSLVTGNYNEQFF. CDR3 nucleotides: TGTGCCAGCAGCTTAGTTACAGGGAATTACAATGAGCAGTTCTTC.